These 19 T cell receptor beta chains were sequenced from one sample in a study of blood T cell repertoires in COVID-19. Assay: immunoSEQ multiplex PCR; the TCRdb copy retains only in-frame clones and omits some. The sample yields tens of thousands of clones, more than 90% seen once. Sequencing input: peripheral blood. The receptors were sampled from a man in his forties or fifties with COVID-19, enrolled during active disease.

The chain combines TRBV11-2 with TRBJ2-1, with a weak D call TRBD1 (6 bases). This CDR3 region has 12 residues. Per the germline V gene, CDR1 is SGHAT and CDR2 is FQNNGV. With 5 bases removed from V and 9 bases from J, the gap between germline ends came to 11 bases. The CDR3 sequence is CASSVQGSEQFF. The DNA for the CDR3 is TGTGCCAGCAGCGTACAGGGATCTGAGCAGTTCTTC.

The V call is TRBV6-5, the J call TRBJ2-1; 10 nucleotides line up with TRBD1. The V gene end was trimmed by 2 bases and the J gene end by 6 bases; junction bases not matched to a gene: 4. Germline loops: CDR1 MNHEY, CDR2 SVGAGI. The CDR3 has 15 residues. CDR3: CASSYGGQGRNEQFF. CDR3 DNA: TGTGCCAGCAGTTACGGGGGACAGGGGCGCAATGAGCAGTTCTTC.

The chain recombines TRBV3-1 (or the pseudogene TRBV3-2) with TRBJ1-5; D might be TRBD1 (5 bases). In germline, CDR1 is LGHDT, CDR2 YNNKEL (reference sequence). The CDR3 contains 15 residues. The V and J ends lost 0 bases and 4 bases respectively, with 10 bases between them. CDR3 sequence (DNA): TGTGCCAGCAGCCAAGATCTGGCAGGGAATCAGCCCCAGCATTTT. Its translation: CASSQDLAGNQPQHF.

CDR3 loop: CASSLFGYSPLHF. The CDR3 DNA is TGTGCCAGCAGTTTATTCGGGTATTCACCCCTCCACTTT. This chain connects TRBV28 to TRBJ1-6; D call uncertain. The CDR3 sequence is 13 residues long. Between the trimmed V and J ends, which lost 1 base and 8 bases, there was a span of 6 bases. CDR1 and CDR2 (germline): MDHEN, SYDVKM.

The chain combines TRBV11-1 with TRBJ2-7, with a possible D match to TRBD2 (6 bases). The CDR3 covers 12 residues. Germline loops: CDR1 SGHAT, CDR2 FQDESV (reference sequence). V was shortened by 5 bases and J by 6 bases, with 11 bases between the two germline ends. Here the CDR3 DNA reads TGTGCCAGCAGCCCCCGGGGGTTCGAGCAGTACTTC. This sequence encodes CASSPRGFEQYF. The full variable domain, its missing parts supplied by reference TRBV11-1 and TRBJ2-7, is EAEVAQSPRYKITEKSQAVAFWCDPISGHATLYWYRQILGQGPELLVQFQDESVVDDSQLPKDRFSAERLKGVDSTLKIQPAELGDSAMYLCASSPRGFEQYFGPGTRLTVT.

This clone was counted a single time. The rearrangement links TRBV4-1 to TRBJ2-7, with 7 bases matching TRBD1. V lost 0 bases to trimming and J lost 2 bases; unmatched junction nucleotides: 7. CDR3 length: 16 residues. Germline-derived CDR1 and CDR2 are MGHRA and YSYEKL. This chain's CDR3 is CASSQEMGRGTYEQYF. In DNA, the CDR3 is TGCGCCAGCAGCCAAGAAATGGGCAGGGGGACCTACGAGCAGTACTTC.

This clone has only one observation. J is TRBJ2-7 and V is TRBV5-6; D unclear. This CDR3 is 14 amino acids long. Per germline, CDR1 SGHDT and CDR2 YYEEEE. Trimming removed 1 base from V and 0 bases from J, with 8 bases in between. CDR3 sequence: CASSLTPRSYEQYF. The CDR3 DNA sequence: TGTGCCAGCAGCTTGACTCCCCGCTCCTACGAGCAGTACTTC.

The J gene is TRBJ1-1, the V gene TRBV6-5, with a tentative D call TRBD1 (6 bases). CDR1 is MNHEY, CDR2 SVGAGI, per germline. The CDR3 has 14 amino acids. Trimming pared 4 bases from V and 0 bases from J, leaving 9 bases between. CDR3 protein: CASSSPGVNTEAFF. The CDR3 bases are TGTGCCAGCAGTTCCCCAGGGGTGAACACTGAAGCTTTCTTT.

This clone has only one observation. As DNA, the CDR3 is TGTGCCAGCAGCGAAGAAGGGATCCCCAGCGGGGTATACAATGAGCAGTTCTTC. This translates into CASSEEGIPSGVYNEQFF. The J gene is TRBJ2-1, the V gene TRBV7-2, with 7 bases matching TRBD2. CDR3 length: 18 amino acids. Trimming took 5 bases from V and 4 from J; bases not matched to a gene: 17. CDR1 SGHTA and CDR2 FQGNSA come from the germline V gene.

The chain has TRBV19 and TRBJ1-2; 7 nucleotides agree with TRBD1. Germline V gene sequence: CDR1 LNHDA, CDR2 SQIVND (reference sequence). The CDR3 consists of 14 residues. J was trimmed by 2 bases and V by 3 bases; bases with no gene match: 3. This chain's CDR3 is CASSIRGRNYGYTF. CDR3 nucleotides: TGTGCCAGTAGTATTAGGGGGCGCAACTATGGCTACACCTTC.

The CDR3 DNA reads as TGTGCCAGCAGCTTAGTACAGGACTCCTACGAGCAGTACTTC. Encoded protein: CASSLVQDSYEQYF. This chain uses TRBV7-8 with TRBJ2-7; D possibly corresponds to TRBD1 (5 bases). There are 14 residues in the CDR3. The germline gives CDR1 SGHVS, CDR2 FQNEAQ. Trimming took off 1 base at V and 0 bases at J, with 7 bases between the two ends.

The J gene is TRBJ2-3, the V gene TRBV4-2; 8 bases map to TRBD2. Unmatched junction bases numbered 7, after V lost 0 bases and J lost 2 bases. From germline, CDR1 is LGHNA and CDR2 YNFKEQ. The CDR3 extends over 17 amino acids. CDR3 in amino acids: CASSQDRLAGVTDTQYF. The CDR3 DNA sequence: TGTGCCAGCAGCCAAGATCGGCTAGCGGGTGTCACAGATACGCAGTATTTT.

In its sample, this clone was seen once. This chain joins TRBV7-3 and TRBJ2-1, with 7 bases that match TRBD1. The junction had 7 bases not matched to a gene; V was cut back by 4 bases and J by 10 bases. The CDR3 covers 13 residues. In germline, CDR1 is SGHTA, CDR2 FQGTGA. CDR3 sequence: CASSSSGTVEQFF. CDR3 bases: TGTGCCAGCAGCTCATCCGGGACAGTAGAGCAGTTCTTC.

The chain joins TRBV7-7 to TRBJ2-5, with 9 nucleotides matching TRBD2. With V trimmed by 2 bases and J by 4 bases, 8 bases remained unmatched. Per germline, CDR1 SSHAT and CDR2 FNYEAQ (reference sequence). This CDR3 comprises 16 residues. DNA for the CDR3: TGTGCCAGCAGCTTAATTAGCGGGAGTATCGGAGAGACCCAGTACTTC. It encodes CASSLISGSIGETQYF.

The V gene is TRBV19, the J gene TRBJ2-1; 10 bases fit TRBD1. The CDR3 runs 15 residues. V dropped 6 bases and J dropped 3; count of bases not matched to a gene: 5. Germline CDR1 is LNHDA and CDR2 is SQIVND (reference sequence). The CDR3 DNA reads TGTGCCAGTAGCAGGACAGGGGGGGTCTACAATGAGCAGTTCTTC. Translating gives CASSRTGGVYNEQFF.

The chain uses TRBV24-1 and TRBJ2-3; TRBD1 aligns across 9 bases. V was pared by 3 bases and J by 1 base, with 4 bases of the junction left unmatched. This CDR3 has 16 amino acids. Germline CDR1 KGHDR, CDR2 SFDVKD. The CDR3 sequence: CATSDTGGRGTDTQYF. The DNA for the CDR3 is TGTGCCACCAGTGATACAGGGGGCCGGGGCACAGATACGCAGTATTTT.

The chain uses TRBV19 and TRBJ1-2; D call uncertain. Germline CDR1 and CDR2: LNHDA and SQIVND (reference sequence). Trimming cost V 4 bases and J 0 bases, with 12 bases left between them. This CDR3 comprises 15 residues. Here the CDR3 reads CASSNRVGSNYGYTF. The CDR3 nucleotides read TGTGCCAGTAGTAATCGGGTCGGCTCTAACTATGGCTACACCTTC.

V is TRBV27 and J is TRBJ1-5, with 9 bases aligning to TRBD1. In germline, CDR1 is MNHEY, CDR2 SMNVEV (reference sequence). J lost 6 bases, V lost 6 bases, and 12 bases had no gene match. This CDR3 spans 16 amino acids. CDR3 sequence reads: CASSPMGQGGGQPQHF. The CDR3 DNA reads as TGTGCCAGCAGCCCGATGGGACAGGGAGGAGGTCAGCCCCAGCATTTT.

The chain combines TRBV3-1 (or the pseudogene TRBV3-2) with TRBJ2-4; D possibly corresponds to TRBD1 (6 bases). The CDR3 extends over 20 amino acids. From germline, CDR1 is LGHDT and CDR2 YNNKEL (reference sequence). V lost 1 base to trimming and J lost 0 bases, with 22 bases between them. Here the CDR3 DNA reads TGTGCCAGCAGCCAAGGAACCCGGGACAACTCTTACTTAGCCAAAAACATTCAGTACTTC. Amino acid sequence: CASSQGTRDNSYLAKNIQYF.